This note documents a single T cell receptor beta chain sequence. This entry is derived from a study of CD8+CD57+ T cells in acquired aplastic anemia. Study-level background: Sorting CD4+ and CD8+ cells gave DNA averaging 3.2 ug.

According to the study, genomic DNA was the template for TCR beta VDJ and CDR3 profiling. TCRdb re-derived calls from the reads in MiXCR, one entry per CDR3 protein. The table records about 190,000 distinct CDR3 sequences, around 50% of them present only once. The CDR3 loop spans 17 amino acids. CDR1 and CDR2 from the germline V gene are SNHLY and FYNNEI. Trimming pared 6 bases from V and 2 bases from J, leaving 20 bases between. Sequencing used sorted CD4+, CD8+, or CD8+CD57+ T cells (not recorded which) from PBMCs. This sequence was found in a human donor in good health, serving as a control. This rearrangement joins TRBV2 to TRBJ1-3; D gene uncertain. In DNA form, the CDR3 reads TGTGCCAGCAGAGACCCAGCCCAGGATAGCGCTGGAAACACCATATATTTT. Translation gives CASRDPAQDSAGNTIYF.